These 29 T cell receptor beta chains originate from one sample sequenced in a study of OX40 agonist ivuxolimab in advanced cancers. Using immunoSEQ multiplex PCR, the repertoire was profiled, and TCRdb retains in-frame clones only, with some absent. The sample yields 50,000 to 80,000 clones, approximately 84% seen once. The sequencing used CD4+ or CD8+ T cells sorted from blood, collected in a trial of the OX40 agonist ivuxolimab. All receptors come from an adult with an advanced solid tumor such as melanoma, head and neck, liver or kidney cancer.

The rearrangement links TRBV11-3 to TRBJ2-2; the D gene is possibly TRBD1 (7 bases). The V gene's germline CDR1 is SGHNT and CDR2 YENEEA. V lost 2 bases and J lost 7, with 17 bases in between. This CDR3 is 16 amino acids long. CDR3 protein: CASSLLSGGSGGELFF. In DNA, the CDR3 is TGTGCCAGCAGCTTATTGTCAGGGGGGAGTGGCGGGGAGCTGTTTTTT.

This clone has only one observation. The rearrangement links TRBV14 to TRBJ2-5; D is possibly TRBD1 (6 bases). V was pared by 4 bases and J by 5 bases, with 17 bases between. CDR1 is SGHDN and CDR2 is FVKESK in the germline V gene. CDR3 length equals 15 residues. The CDR3: CASSPGTIEEETQYF. The CDR3 DNA follows: TGTGCCAGCAGCCCCGGGACAATAGAGGAGGAGACCCAGTACTTC.

The chain recombines TRBV7-6 with TRBJ2-7; possible D gene TRBD1, 5 bases. V dropped 5 bases and J dropped 5 bases, with 22 bases sitting between them. The CDR3 contains 16 residues. Looked up from germline, CDR1 is SGHVS and CDR2 is FNYEAQ. CDR3 bases: TGTGCCAGCAGCCCCCGCGTGTCAAGGGGCCAAAACGAGCAGTACTTC. This gives the protein CASSPRVSRGQNEQYF.

In nucleotides, the CDR3 is TGTGCCAGTAGATTCTCGGCGGGCACCGGCTATGGCTACACCTTC. Protein product: CASRFSAGTGYGYTF. J is TRBJ1-2 and V is TRBV19; D gene uncertain. CDR1 is LNHDA, CDR2 SQIVND, per germline (reference sequence). The CDR3 contains 15 residues. The germline V and J ends were trimmed by 6 bases and 4 bases, with 18 bases remaining between them. The whole variable domain, remainder taken from reference TRBV19 and TRBJ1-2, is DGGITQSPKYLFRKEGQNVTLSCEQNLNHDAMYWYRQDPGQGLRLIYYSQIVNDFQKGDIAEGYSVSREKKESFPLTVTSAQKNPTAFYLCASRFSAGTGYGYTFGSGTRLTVV.

This clone came up once. This rearrangement joins TRBV7-2 to TRBJ2-1, with 7 bases identical to TRBD2. V was clipped by 2 bases and J by 4 bases; unmatched bases: 5. Per the germline V gene, CDR1 is SGHTA and CDR2 is FQGNSA. The CDR3 spans 15 residues. As DNA, the CDR3 is TGTGCCAGCAGCTTAACGGGAGGTTCTTACAATGAGCAGTTCTTC. This gives the protein CASSLTGGSYNEQFF. Full variable domain (outside the CDR3, taken from reference TRBV7-2 and TRBJ2-1): GAGVSQSPSNKVTEKGKDVELRCDPISGHTALYWYRQSLGQGLEFLIYFQGNSAPDKSGLPSDRFSAERTGGSVSTLTIQRTQQEDSAVYLCASSLTGGSYNEQFFGPGTRLTVL.

The CDR3 spells CASSRLAASLDNEQYF. The CDR3 DNA is TGTGCCAGCAGCCGCCTAGCGGCCTCCCTTGACAACGAGCAGTACTTC. The chain employs TRBV4-2 and TRBJ2-7, with 7 bases matching TRBD2. This CDR3 is built from 16 residues. The J segment lost 5 bases and the V segment lost 4 bases, leaving 14 bases of the junction unmatched. CDR1 and CDR2 (germline): LGHNA, YNFKEQ.

V and J are TRBV28 and TRBJ1-5; D gene ambiguous. Germline V gene sequence: CDR1 MDHEN, CDR2 SYDVKM. The CDR3 loop spans 15 amino acids. V lost 3 bases and J 4 bases, leaving 13 bases between the germline ends. Here the CDR3 reads CASSFDTPRNQPQHF. CDR3 sequence (DNA): TGTGCCAGCAGTTTCGACACCCCGCGGAATCAGCCCCAGCATTTT.

This chain joins TRBV28 and TRBJ2-2; the D gene is possibly TRBD1 (6 bases). V was pared by 5 bases and J by 0 bases, with 10 bases between. The V gene's germline CDR1 is MDHEN and CDR2 SYDVKM. CDR3 length: 15 amino acids. The CDR3, as DNA: TGTGCCAGCAGTCTACAGGGCGCGAACACCGGGGAGCTGTTTTTT. Translated, it gives CASSLQGANTGELFF.

DNA of the CDR3: TGTGCCAGCACCAACTCAGGGTACGGCTACACCTTC. This sequence encodes CASTNSGYGYTF. The V gene is TRBV6-6, the J gene TRBJ1-2; possible D gene TRBD1, 5 bases. The CDR3 loop spans 12 amino acids. Germline V gene sequence: CDR1 MNHNY, CDR2 SVGAGI (reference sequence). V was pared by 7 bases and J by 8 bases, with 14 bases between.

V gene TRBV6-6 combines with J gene TRBJ2-3, with 7 nucleotides matching TRBD1. The length of the CDR3 is 13 residues. Germline V gives CDR1 MNHNY, CDR2 SVGAGI (reference sequence). The trim removed 5 bases at V and 6 bases at J, leaving 5 bases unmatched. The CDR3 is CASSDREGDTQYF. CDR3 DNA: TGTGCCAGCAGTGACAGGGAAGGCGATACGCAGTATTTT.

The rearrangement joins TRBV18 to TRBJ1-5; D perhaps matches TRBD1 (6 bases). Trimming pared 3 bases from V and 7 bases from J, leaving 16 bases between. The CDR3 has 15 residues. Germline loops: CDR1 KGHSH, CDR2 LQKENI. The CDR3 loop is CASSPTAGAGQPQHF. CDR3 nucleotides: TGTGCCAGCTCACCCACGGCGGGGGCTGGGCAGCCCCAGCATTTT.

The chain uses TRBV7-2 and TRBJ1-2, with 7 bases that match TRBD1. Trimming took 5 bases from V and 0 from J; bases not matched to a gene: 6. Germline lookup yields CDR1 SGHTA and CDR2 FQGNSA. The CDR3 runs 15 residues. CDR3 sequence (DNA): TGTGCCAGCAGCCTCCAGGGACAGCCTAACTATGGCTACACCTTC. This codes for CASSLQGQPNYGYTF.

The chain is built from TRBV14 and TRBJ2-1; D tentatively reads TRBD1 or TRBD2 (5 bases each). Trimming cost V 2 bases and J 9 bases, with 11 bases left between them. This CDR3 has 13 residues. Germline V gene lookup returns CDR1 SGHDN and CDR2 FVKESK. CDR3 bases: TGTGCCAGCAGCCAAATTAGTGGGGGTGAGCAGTTCTTC. It translates to CASSQISGGEQFF.

The V gene is TRBV28, the J gene TRBJ1-4, with D uncertain. V was trimmed by 2 bases and J by 0 bases, leaving 4 bases between them. Germline loops: CDR1 MDHEN, CDR2 SYDVKM. The CDR3 has 14 residues. The CDR3 protein is CASSLGATNEKLFF. The CDR3 DNA follows: TGTGCCAGCAGTTTAGGGGCAACTAATGAAAAACTGTTTTTT.

The chain has TRBV5-6 and TRBJ2-7; D is undetermined. Germline CDR1 and CDR2: SGHDT and YYEEEE. The CDR3 runs 14 residues. Trimming stripped 4 bases from V and 7 bases from J, with 18 bases between. CDR3 sequence: CASSPASTPREQYF. CDR3 bases: TGTGCCAGCAGCCCGGCGTCAACCCCCCGTGAGCAGTACTTC. Supplemented by reference TRBV5-6 and TRBJ2-7, the full variable domain reads DAGVTQSPTHLIKTRGQQVTLRCSPKSGHDTVSWYQQALGQGPQFIFQYYEEEERQRGNFPDRFSGHQFPNYSSELNVNALLLGDSALYLCASSPASTPREQYFGPGTRLTVT.

The chain couples TRBV2 to TRBJ2-5, with 7 bases lining up with TRBD1. CDR1 and CDR2 from the germline V gene are SNHLY and FYNNEI. The J segment lost 4 bases and the V segment lost 8 bases, leaving 7 bases of the junction unmatched. There are 13 residues in the CDR3. CDR3 in amino acids: CASGTVRGETQYF. The CDR3 bases are TGTGCCAGCGGGACAGTGAGGGGAGAGACCCAGTACTTC.

The V and J genes are TRBV20-1 and TRBJ2-5; D ambiguous. The CDR3 has 11 amino acids. Germline CDR1 and CDR2: DFQATT and SNEGSKA (reference sequence). Trimming took off 7 bases at V and 2 bases at J, with 8 bases between the two ends. Here the CDR3 reads CSGLGQETQYF. The CDR3 DNA is TGCAGTGGACTGGGGCAAGAGACCCAGTACTTC.

The gene calls are TRBV7-2 and TRBJ1-2; 7 bases line up with TRBD1. The CDR3 loop spans 16 amino acids. The germline CDR1 and CDR2 sequences are SGHTA and FQGNSA. V was clipped by 2 bases and J by 4 bases; unmatched bases: 10. CDR3 DNA: TGTGCCAGCAGCTTAAACAGGGGTTCCCTAGGCTATGGCTACACCTTC. This encodes CASSLNRGSLGYGYTF.

The rearrangement joins TRBV27 to TRBJ1-4; D ambiguous. V lost 3 bases and J 7 bases, leaving 12 bases between the germline ends. Germline V gene lookup returns CDR1 MNHEY and CDR2 SMNVEV (reference sequence). This CDR3 spans 14 amino acids. The CDR3 loop reads CASSFAGGSEKLFF. CDR3 in DNA: TGTGCCAGCAGTTTCGCCGGAGGGAGTGAAAAACTGTTTTTT.

V and J are TRBV12-5 and TRBJ1-2; the D is unclear. The CDR3 loop spans 15 amino acids. Per the germline V gene, CDR1 is LGHNT and CDR2 is FRNRAP. Between the trimmed V and J ends, which lost 5 bases and 2 bases, there was a span of 15 bases. The CDR3 reads CASGPPGNLNYGYTF. CDR3 sequence (DNA): TGTGCTAGTGGTCCCCCCGGGAACCTCAACTATGGCTACACCTTC.

This chain links TRBV27 with TRBJ2-7; 7 nucleotides agree with TRBD1. Germline CDR1 is MNHEY and CDR2 is SMNVEV (reference sequence). This CDR3 has 15 residues. Trimming removed 5 bases from V and 0 bases from J; junction bases left unmatched: 7. The CDR3 spells CASSIRQGHSYEQYF. The CDR3 region has the DNA TGTGCCAGCAGTATCCGACAGGGCCACTCCTACGAGCAGTACTTC.

The genes are TRBV29-1 and TRBJ1-1; D remains ambiguous. Germline values: CDR1 SQVTM, CDR2 ANQGSEA. Trimming cost V 7 bases and J 4 bases, with 13 bases left between them. The CDR3 is 12 residues long. The CDR3 DNA is TGCAGCGCCCGGACCATAGGCACTGAAGCTTTCTTT. Its translation: CSARTIGTEAFF.

The rearrangement uses TRBV7-2 and TRBJ1-3; D may be TRBD1 (5 bases). Germline CDR1 SGHTA, CDR2 FQGNSA. The CDR3 extends over 13 amino acids. Trimming shortened V by 10 bases and J by 0 bases, and 10 bases separated the two germline ends. In nucleotides, the CDR3 is TGTGCCACCGGGAGGGGCTCTGGAAACACCATATATTTT. It encodes CATGRGSGNTIYF.

J is TRBJ2-1 and V is TRBV30; 9 bases align to TRBD2. J was trimmed by 7 bases and V by 0 bases; bases with no gene match: 7. In germline, CDR1 is GTSNPN, CDR2 SVGIG (reference sequence). The CDR3 length is 15 residues. CDR3 loop: CAWSVGLAGVNEQFF. CDR3 nucleotide sequence: TGTGCCTGGAGTGTAGGATTAGCGGGAGTTAATGAGCAGTTCTTC.

The V gene is TRBV13, the J gene TRBJ2-2; D might be TRBD1 (5 bases). Germline lookup yields CDR1 PRHDT and CDR2 FYEKMQ (reference sequence). Between the trimmed V and J ends, which lost 0 bases and 4 bases, there was a span of 6 bases. This CDR3 has 14 amino acids. CDR3 nucleotides: TGTGCCAGCAGCTTAGGGCAGGGCACCGGGGAGCTGTTTTTT. This codes for CASSLGQGTGELFF.

This rearrangement joins TRBV9 to TRBJ2-7, with D possibly TRBD2 on 6 matching bases. The CDR3 covers 15 residues. V lost 4 bases and J 4 bases, leaving 18 bases between the germline ends. CDR1 SGDLS and CDR2 YYNGEE come from the germline V gene. DNA of the CDR3: TGTGCCAGCAGCCCCTGGGCCGTCGGGACTTACGAGCAGTACTTC. Protein product: CASSPWAVGTYEQYF.

The chain recombines TRBV7-2 with TRBJ2-6; TRBD1 matches 8 bases. The CDR3 has 18 amino acids. Germline CDR1 reads SGHTA; CDR2 reads FQGNSA. J lost 0 bases, V lost 5 bases, and 9 bases had no gene match. The CDR3 loop is CASSPGQGLSSGANVLTF. CDR3 bases: TGTGCCAGCAGCCCTGGACAGGGATTGAGCTCTGGGGCCAACGTCCTGACTTTC. Using reference TRBV7-2 and TRBJ2-6 for the parts outside the CDR3, the full variable domain is GAGVSQSPSNKVTEKGKDVELRCDPISGHTALYWYRQSLGQGLEFLIYFQGNSAPDKSGLPSDRFSAERTGGSVSTLTIQRTQQEDSAVYLCASSPGQGLSSGANVLTFGAGSRLTVL.

The genes are TRBV6-4 and TRBJ2-3; 15 nucleotides align to TRBD2. In germline, CDR1 is MRHNA, CDR2 SNTAGT. This CDR3 is 13 amino acids long. The V and J ends lost 6 bases and 11 bases, in that order; junction bases with no gene match: 3. The CDR3 coding sequence is TGTGCCAGCAGCGGACTAGCGGGAGGGCGGCAGTATTTT. The encoded protein is CASSGLAGGRQYF.

The rearrangement joins TRBV9 to TRBJ1-5; D unresolved. V gave up 0 bases and J gave up 0 bases, with 19 bases separating them. The CDR3 contains 19 residues. Germline CDR1 SGDLS, CDR2 YYNGEE. The CDR3 loop is CASSVEFRNQIYSNQPQHF. CDR3 nucleotides: TGTGCCAGCAGCGTAGAGTTCAGAAACCAGATCTATAGCAATCAGCCCCAGCATTTT.